This T cell receptor beta chain is from a study of control samples from healthy donors and cancer patients. Per the germline V gene, CDR1 is SGHNT and CDR2 is YYREEE (reference sequence). The CDR3 spans 14 residues. Trimming cost V 0 bases and J 4 bases, with 10 bases left between them. Repertoires were generated with immunoSEQ multiplex PCR, while TCRdb's copy carries only in-frame clones and drops some. The profile shows 100,000 to 120,000 clones, roughly 85% of them singletons. The J gene is TRBJ1-2, the V gene TRBV5-4, with a tentative D call TRBD1 (6 bases). The receptor comes from a woman in her forties or fifties in good health. Material: blood. CDR3 coding DNA: TGTGCCAGCAGCTTGGTTGGACAGAGCTATGGCTACACCTTC. Translated, it gives CASSLVGQSYGYTF.